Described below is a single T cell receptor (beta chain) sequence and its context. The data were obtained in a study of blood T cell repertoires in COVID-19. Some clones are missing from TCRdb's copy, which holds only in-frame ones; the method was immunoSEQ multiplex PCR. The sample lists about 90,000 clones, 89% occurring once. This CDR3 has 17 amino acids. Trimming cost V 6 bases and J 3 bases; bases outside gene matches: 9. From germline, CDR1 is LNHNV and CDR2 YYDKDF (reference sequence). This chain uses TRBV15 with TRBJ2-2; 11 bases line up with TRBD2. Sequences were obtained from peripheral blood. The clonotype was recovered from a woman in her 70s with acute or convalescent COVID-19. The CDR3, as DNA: TGTGCCACCAGGCGTGGAACTAGCGGGAGAGACACCGGGGAGCTGTTTTTT. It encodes CATRRGTSGRDTGELFF.